This T cell receptor beta chain was recorded in a study of identical twins. The germline V gene encodes CDR1 SNHLY and CDR2 FYNNEI. V dropped 7 bases and J dropped 3 bases, with 13 bases sitting between them. The length of the CDR3 is 13 residues. Every sampled donor was Caucasian and healthy. Overall study results and limits: Twins shared beta out-of-frame sequences in excess, but this excess was weaker. Low generation-probability sequences were in excess among twin-shared out-of-frame alpha sequences.

This clonotype has only a few counts. Its antigen is currently unknown. One entry per CDR3 protein, called by TCRdb with MiXCR from the 5' RACE reads. The table has 450,000 or so distinct CDR3 sequences, 14% seen once. This sample also appeared in a second study, on yellow fever vaccine responses in identical twins.

V is TRBV2 and J is TRBJ2-7; D assignment may be TRBD1 or TRBD2 (5 bases each). Sequencing was done on a sample of CD4+ T cells sorted from blood. The origin of this receptor is a woman aged 18-29 years in good health. CDR3 residues: CASKVGPNYEQYF. CDR3 in DNA: TGTGCCAGCAAGGTGGGACCGAACTACGAGCAGTACTTC.